This TCR beta chain was found in a study of graft-versus-host responses after intestinal transplantation. Clones were sequenced by immunoSEQ multiplex PCR, and TCRdb holds only the in-frame ones, with some missing. The sample lists about 39,000 clones, 85% to 95% occurring once. The CDR3 contains 14 residues. Germline V CDR1 and CDR2: WNHNN, SYGVQD (reference sequence). The germline V and J ends were trimmed by 2 bases and 0 bases, with 6 bases remaining between them. The chain recombines TRBV10-1 with TRBJ2-3; D is perhaps TRBD2 (6 bases). This specimen was PBMCs, taken less than 750 days after intestinal transplantation. The sequence came from a human patient who received an intestinal transplant, so some T cells may come from the graft donor. CDR3 DNA sequence: TGCGCCAGCAGTGAGGGACTAAGCACAGATACGCAGTATTTT. It encodes CASSEGLSTDTQYF.